The 11 T cell receptor beta chains below all came from one sample that was sequenced in a study of blood T cell repertoires in COVID-19. TCRdb keeps only in-frame clones here, not all; method: immunoSEQ multiplex PCR. The table has 120,000 or so clones, about 80% seen once. Sequencing was done on a sample of peripheral blood. The receptor set was obtained from a human donor in a cohort sampled during active COVID-19.

CDR3: CASSIKGGYSNQPQHF. The DNA for the CDR3 is TGTGCCAGTAGTATAAAAGGCGGGTATAGCAATCAGCCCCAGCATTTT. This chain joins TRBV19 and TRBJ1-5; D gene ambiguous. In germline, CDR1 is LNHDA, CDR2 SQIVND (reference sequence). V lost 2 bases, J lost 0 bases, and 11 bases lay in between. The CDR3 runs to 16 residues. Based on the CDR3 plus reference TRBV19 and TRBJ1-5, the full variable domain is DGGITQSPKYLFRKEGQNVTLSCEQNLNHDAMYWYRQDPGQGLRLIYYSQIVNDFQKGDIAEGYSVSREKKESFPLTVTSAQKNPTAFYLCASSIKGGYSNQPQHFGDGTRLSIL.

This clone has only one observation. The J gene is TRBJ1-2, the V gene TRBV4-3, with unresolved D. This CDR3 has 15 amino acids. Germline V gene sequence: CDR1 LGHNA, CDR2 YSLEER. With 0 bases removed from V and 1 base from J, the gap between germline ends came to 9 bases. DNA of the CDR3: TGCGCCAGCAGCCAAGAATTGAGGGATAACTATGGCTACACCTTC. Its translation: CASSQELRDNYGYTF.

The chain recombines TRBV29-1 with TRBJ1-1; D is unresolved. The ends were cut back, 4 bases at V and 0 bases at J, with 6 bases in the middle. The CDR3 length is 12 residues. From germline, CDR1 is SQVTM and CDR2 ANQGSEA. This chain's CDR3 is CSVGLMNTEAFF. DNA for the CDR3: TGCAGCGTTGGACTCATGAACACTGAAGCTTTCTTT.

The chain recombines TRBV28 with TRBJ1-2; TRBD1 matches at 10 bases. The CDR3 runs 16 residues. CDR1 is MDHEN, CDR2 SYDVKM, per germline. Losses at the gene ends were 6 bases for V and 1 base for J; bases not matched to a gene: 8. The CDR3 region is CASRRPGQGFNYGYTF. The DNA for the CDR3 is TGTGCCAGCAGGAGACCGGGACAGGGGTTTAACTATGGCTACACCTTC.

This clone was counted at least ten times. This sequence joins TRBV6-5 and TRBJ1-2; D not resolved. Trimming took 7 bases from V and 5 from J, leaving 8 bases between them. The CDR3 extends over 11 amino acids. The germline CDR1 and CDR2 sequences are MNHEY and SVGAGI. In DNA form, the CDR3 reads TGTGCCAGCATCAGAGGGTATGGCTACACCTTC. This encodes CASIRGYGYTF.

This sequence joins TRBV7-9 and TRBJ2-7; TRBD1 aligns across 9 bases. The CDR3 length is 17 residues. With 2 bases clipped from V and 2 bases from J, the junction kept 10 bases outside the gene matches. Germline assignment: CDR1 SEHNR and CDR2 FQNEAQ (reference sequence). The CDR3 sequence: CASSLIQGALLAYEQYF. The CDR3 DNA reads as TGTGCCAGCAGCTTAATACAGGGGGCCCTCTTAGCCTACGAGCAGTACTTC.

This clone appeared a few times. The chain has TRBV15 and TRBJ1-3; D is unresolved. V lost 6 bases and J 3 bases, leaving 15 bases between the germline ends. Per the germline V gene, CDR1 is LNHNV and CDR2 is YYDKDF (reference sequence). The CDR3 has 15 amino acids. This chain's CDR3 is CATSQIRSGGNTIYF. The CDR3 DNA reads as TGTGCCACCAGTCAGATTCGGTCGGGTGGAAACACCATATATTTT.

The rearrangement uses TRBV6-5 and TRBJ1-1; 7 positions match TRBD1. Germline-derived CDR1 and CDR2 are MNHEY and SVGAGI. The J segment lost 0 bases and the V segment lost 6 bases, leaving 7 bases of the junction unmatched. The CDR3 has 15 amino acids. The CDR3 loop is CASRTPDRLNTEAFF. The DNA for the CDR3 is TGTGCCAGCAGGACCCCGGACAGGTTGAACACTGAAGCTTTCTTT.

The V call is TRBV7-3, the J call TRBJ2-2; D is unclear. The germline V and J ends were trimmed by 3 bases and 6 bases, with 5 bases remaining between them. The CDR3 extends over 12 amino acids. Germline CDR1 reads SGHTA; CDR2 reads FQGTGA. This CDR3 reads CASSFPAGELFF. Written as DNA, the CDR3 is TGTGCCAGCAGCTTTCCCGCCGGGGAGCTGTTTTTT.

CDR3 nucleotide sequence: TGTGCCAGCAGCATAGAAGAGACCCAGTACTTC. This sequence encodes CASSIEETQYF. J is TRBJ2-5 and V is TRBV12-3 or TRBV12-4, with D hard to call. The V end lost 6 bases, the J end lost 3 bases, and 5 bases lay between the germline ends. This CDR3 contains 11 residues.

The count of this clone is one. This rearrangement joins TRBV10-3 to TRBJ2-2, with D perhaps matching TRBD1 (5 bases). CDR1 and CDR2 from the germline V gene are ENHRY and SYGVKD. The CDR3 contains 17 residues. The germline V and J ends were trimmed by 0 bases and 1 base, with 12 bases remaining between them. The CDR3 sequence: CAISESTQGLNTGELFF. CDR3 sequence (DNA): TGTGCCATCAGTGAGTCGACGCAGGGCCTGAACACCGGGGAGCTGTTTTTT.